The T cell receptor (beta chain) under discussion was sequenced for a study of radiotherapy plus CTLA-4 blockade in lung cancer. Study-level background: Of the patients, 15% to 20% showed objective responses and around 34% attained disease control. The study, taken as a whole, reports: Response was reportedly best predicted by early blood T cell clone dynamics, with interferon-beta.

The CDR3 loop spans 14 amino acids. V lost 2 bases, J lost 8 bases, and 8 bases stayed unmatched. Germline lookup yields CDR1 MGHDK and CDR2 SYGVNS. Chemo-refractory metastatic non-small-cell lung cancer patients received focal radiation with ipilimumab CTLA-4 blockade. Profiled with immunoSEQ multiplex PCR; TCRdb holds only in-frame clones, not every one. The sample includes over 45,000 clones, around 85% of them seen just once. Regarding this clone: Its target is unknown.

This TCR came from a human donor with non-small cell lung cancer who had a complete response to radiotherapy plus ipilimumab. This chain joins TRBV25-1 and TRBJ1-2; TRBD1 agrees at 7 bases. The sample in question was peripheral blood, obtained from a patient treated with radiotherapy plus ipilimumab. The CDR3 coding sequence is TGTGCCAGCAGTGAAACCGGGACAGCCCCAGGCTACACCTTC. Encoded protein: CASSETGTAPGYTF.